A single T cell receptor (beta chain) is shown here with its context. The data belong to a study of technical replicates of blood from several donors. This CDR3 has 18 residues. Germline CDR1 reads SGHRS; CDR2 reads YFSETQ. The J segment lost 2 bases and the V segment lost 0 bases, leaving 4 bases of the junction unmatched. TCRdb keeps only in-frame clones here, not all; method: immunoSEQ multiplex PCR. The sample lists 91,000 or so clones, nearly 97% occurring once. Input material: T cells isolated from PBMCs. The origin of this receptor is a human donor in good health. The chain has TRBV5-1 and TRBJ2-3; 15 bases are shared with TRBD2. CDR3 nucleotide sequence: TGCGCCAGCAGCTTGGCCGGGACTAGCGGGAGGTACACAGATACGCAGTATTTT. It encodes CASSLAGTSGRYTDTQYF.